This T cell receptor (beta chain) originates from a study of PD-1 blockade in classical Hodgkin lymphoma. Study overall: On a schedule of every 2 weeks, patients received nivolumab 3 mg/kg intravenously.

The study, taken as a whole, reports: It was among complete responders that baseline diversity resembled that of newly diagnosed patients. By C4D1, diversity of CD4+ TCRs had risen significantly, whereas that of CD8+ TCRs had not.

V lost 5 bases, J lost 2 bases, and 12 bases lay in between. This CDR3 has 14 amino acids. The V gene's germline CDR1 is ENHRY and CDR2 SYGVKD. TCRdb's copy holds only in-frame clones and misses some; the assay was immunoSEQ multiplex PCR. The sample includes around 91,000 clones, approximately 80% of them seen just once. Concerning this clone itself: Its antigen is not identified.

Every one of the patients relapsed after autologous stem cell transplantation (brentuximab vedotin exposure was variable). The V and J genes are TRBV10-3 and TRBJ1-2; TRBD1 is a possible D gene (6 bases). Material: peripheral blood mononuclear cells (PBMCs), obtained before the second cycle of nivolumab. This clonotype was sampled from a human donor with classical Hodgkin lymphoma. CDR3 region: CAISNRESNYGYTF. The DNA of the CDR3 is TGTGCCATCAGTAACAGGGAGTCGAACTATGGCTACACCTTC.